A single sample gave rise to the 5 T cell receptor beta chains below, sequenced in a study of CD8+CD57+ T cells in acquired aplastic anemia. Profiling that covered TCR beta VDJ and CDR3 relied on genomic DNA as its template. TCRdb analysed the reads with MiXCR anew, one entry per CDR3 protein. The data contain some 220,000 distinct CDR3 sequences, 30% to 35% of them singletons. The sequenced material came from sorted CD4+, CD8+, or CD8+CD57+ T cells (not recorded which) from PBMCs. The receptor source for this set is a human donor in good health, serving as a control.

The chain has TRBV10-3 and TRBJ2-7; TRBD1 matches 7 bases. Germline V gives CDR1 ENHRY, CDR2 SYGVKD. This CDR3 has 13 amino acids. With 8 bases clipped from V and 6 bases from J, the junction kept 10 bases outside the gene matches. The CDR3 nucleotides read TGTGCCATCGGCCGGGACAGAGCCTGCGAGCAGTACTTC. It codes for CAIGRDRACEQYF.

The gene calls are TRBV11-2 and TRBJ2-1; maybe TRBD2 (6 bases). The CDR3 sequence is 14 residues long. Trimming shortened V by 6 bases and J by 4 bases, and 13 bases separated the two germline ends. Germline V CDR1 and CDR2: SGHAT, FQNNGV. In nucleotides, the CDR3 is TGTGCCAGCAGTGACGGACTATTTTACAATGAGCAGTTCTTC. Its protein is CASSDGLFYNEQFF.

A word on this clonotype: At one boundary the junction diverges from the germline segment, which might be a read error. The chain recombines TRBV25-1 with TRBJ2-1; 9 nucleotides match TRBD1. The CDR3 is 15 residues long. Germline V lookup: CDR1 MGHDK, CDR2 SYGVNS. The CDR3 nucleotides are TGTGCCAGCAGGGACAGGGGCCCTACCTCCTACAATGAGCAGTTC. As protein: CASRDRGPTSYNEQF.

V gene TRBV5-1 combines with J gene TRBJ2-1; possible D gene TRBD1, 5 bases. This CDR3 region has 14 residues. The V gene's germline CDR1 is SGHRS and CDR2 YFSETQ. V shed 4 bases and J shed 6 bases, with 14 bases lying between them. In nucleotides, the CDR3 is TGCGCCAGCAGCCCTGTGGGGCCTCGCAATGAGCAGTTCTTC. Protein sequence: CASSPVGPRNEQFF.

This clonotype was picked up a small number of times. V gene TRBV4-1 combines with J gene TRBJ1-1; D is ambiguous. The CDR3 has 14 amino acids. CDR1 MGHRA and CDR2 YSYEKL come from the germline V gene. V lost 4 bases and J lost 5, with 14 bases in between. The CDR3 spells CASSPKISGTEAFF. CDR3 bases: TGCGCCAGCAGCCCGAAGATATCCGGGACTGAAGCTTTCTTT.